These 21 T cell receptor beta chains were all obtained from the same sample, sequenced in a study of blood T cell repertoires in COVID-19. The repertoire was sequenced with immunoSEQ multiplex PCR; TCRdb's copy has only in-frame clones and lacks some. The table shows under 50,000 clones, with approximately 90% occurring only once. Material: peripheral blood. The receptors shown here come from a human donor in a cohort sampled during active COVID-19.

Comment on this clone: Other DNA variants within this sample encode the same CDR3. This rearrangement joins TRBV5-1 to TRBJ2-7, with a weak D call TRBD2 (6 bases). From germline, CDR1 is SGHRS and CDR2 YFSETQ. This CDR3 has 14 amino acids. Trimming left V 0 bases short and J 4 bases short, with 11 bases between. CDR3 bases: TGCGCCAGCAGCTTGGGGGCGGGGAGGTACGAGCAGTACTTC. Amino acids: CASSLGAGRYEQYF.

The chain carries TRBV4-1 and TRBJ2-4; 7 bases align to TRBD1. The V segment lost 1 base and the J segment 1 base; nucleotides outside the gene matches: 7. This CDR3 spans 17 amino acids. Germline V gene sequence: CDR1 MGHRA, CDR2 YSYEKL. The CDR3 loop is CASSQGYRGVAKNIQYF. The CDR3 DNA is TGCGCCAGCAGCCAAGGATACAGGGGAGTGGCCAAAAACATTCAGTACTTC.

The CDR3 is CASSLGGPQPQHF. CDR3 in DNA: TGTGCCAGCAGTTTAGGGGGGCCGCAGCCCCAGCATTTT. V gene TRBV12-3 or TRBV12-4 combines with J gene TRBJ1-5; perhaps TRBD1 as D (6 bases). V gave up 1 base and J gave up 7 bases, with 8 bases separating them. CDR3 length: 13 amino acids.

V is TRBV7-8 and J is TRBJ2-7; no clear D gene. CDR1 and CDR2 from the germline V gene are SGHVS and FQNEAQ. The CDR3 has 14 residues. Trimming cost V 5 bases and J 0 bases, with 11 bases left between them. In DNA form, the CDR3 reads TGTGCCAGCAGCGTTACAGTAAGCTCCTACGAGCAGTACTTC. It encodes CASSVTVSSYEQYF.

This chain uses TRBV4-1 with TRBJ1-5; D gene ambiguous. The V gene lost 0 bases and the J gene lost 0 bases, with 9 bases spanning the gap. CDR1 and CDR2 from the germline V gene are MGHRA and YSYEKL. The CDR3 consists of 16 residues. The DNA of the CDR3 is TGCGCCAGCAGCCAAGATCGAGGGAATAGCAATCAGCCCCAGCATTTT. It codes for CASSQDRGNSNQPQHF.

The rearrangement uses TRBV19 and TRBJ2-5; 11 nucleotides agree with TRBD2. V was clipped by 4 bases and J by 5 bases; unmatched bases: 6. Per the germline V gene, CDR1 is LNHDA and CDR2 is SQIVND (reference sequence). This CDR3 has 15 residues. The CDR3 bases are TGTGCCAGTAGTACCCGGACTAGCGGGTATGAGACCCAGTACTTC. Its protein is CASSTRTSGYETQYF.

The chain uses TRBV9 and TRBJ2-5; D possibly corresponds to TRBD2 (5 bases). The V end was cut by 0 bases, the J end by 7 bases, with 16 bases between. Germline V gene data show CDR1 as SGDLS and CDR2 as YYNGEE. The CDR3 contains 15 residues. The CDR3 loop is CASSVGGPSMGTQYF. CDR3 coding DNA: TGTGCCAGCAGCGTAGGCGGGCCAAGTATGGGGACCCAGTACTTC.

The chain employs TRBV5-1 and TRBJ1-4, with D unclear. This CDR3 is 14 amino acids long. Trimming took 1 base from V and 7 from J, leaving 11 bases between them. Germline V gene lookup returns CDR1 SGHRS and CDR2 YFSETQ. CDR3 DNA sequence: TGCGCCAGCAGCTTGAATTCGGGGAGTGAAAAACTGTTTTTT. This gives the protein CASSLNSGSEKLFF.

The rearrangement joins TRBV27 to TRBJ1-2, with TRBD1 identical over 7 bases. J lost 4 bases, V lost 4 bases, and 6 bases had no gene match. The CDR3 totals 14 residues. Germline V gene data show CDR1 as MNHEY and CDR2 as SMNVEV (reference sequence). This chain's CDR3 is CASSSTGLGYGYTF. CDR3 nucleotides: TGTGCCAGCAGTTCGACAGGGCTCGGCTATGGCTACACCTTC.

The chain carries TRBV28 and TRBJ2-7, with 7 bases aligning to TRBD2. The germline V gene encodes CDR1 MDHEN and CDR2 SYDVKM. Unmatched junction bases numbered 8, after V lost 6 bases and J lost 9 bases. The CDR3 is made up of 12 amino acids. The CDR3: CASRGDYFGQYF. CDR3 bases: TGTGCCAGCAGGGGGGACTACTTCGGGCAGTACTTC. The entire variable domain, with the rest obtained from reference TRBV28 and TRBJ2-7, is as follows: DVKVTQSSRYLVKRTGEKVFLECVQDMDHENMFWYRQDPGLGLRLIYFSYDVKMKEKGDIPEGYSVSREKKERFSLILESASTNQTSMYLCASRGDYFGQYFGPGTRLTVT.

The CDR3 loop is CASSIGQGAWSYGYTF. CDR3 DNA: TGTGCCAGTAGTATTGGACAGGGGGCTTGGAGCTATGGCTACACCTTC. The chain employs TRBV19 and TRBJ1-2, with 11 bases lining up with TRBD1. V lost 3 bases and J lost 4; bases outside the gene matches: 7. Germline CDR1 is LNHDA and CDR2 is SQIVND (reference sequence). The CDR3 is 16 amino acids.

The chain couples TRBV6-2 or TRBV6-3 to TRBJ1-1; D is possibly TRBD1 (5 bases). The germline CDR1 and CDR2 sequences are MNHEY and SVGEGT. This CDR3 is built from 11 residues. Trimming took off 4 bases at V and 11 bases at J, with 11 bases between the two ends. CDR3 region: CASSSQVVAFF. CDR3 sequence (DNA): TGTGCCAGCAGTTCACAGGTGGTTGCTTTCTTT.

V is TRBV28 and J is TRBJ1-4, with D possibly matching TRBD1 (6 bases). Per germline, CDR1 MDHEN and CDR2 SYDVKM. V lost 1 base and J lost 6, with 15 bases in between. The length of the CDR3 is 16 residues. The CDR3 coding sequence is TGTGCCAGCAGTTTATCGCGATCGGACAGTCATGAAAAACTGTTTTTT. Protein sequence: CASSLSRSDSHEKLFF.

The V and J genes are TRBV10-3 and TRBJ2-1, with D unresolved. In germline, CDR1 is ENHRY, CDR2 SYGVKD. The CDR3 loop spans 15 amino acids. V shed 4 bases and J shed 0 bases, with 10 bases lying between them. CDR3 nucleotides: TGTGCCATCAGTGGTGACGCTAGCTCCTACAATGAGCAGTTCTTC. Translation gives CAISGDASSYNEQFF.

This clone was observed a single time. The rearrangement links TRBV5-4 to TRBJ2-1; 10 bases line up with TRBD1. CDR1 and CDR2 from the germline V gene are SGHNT and YYREEE (reference sequence). J gave up 2 bases and V 3 bases, and 2 bases lay outside the gene matches. The CDR3 sequence is 15 residues long. The CDR3 here is CASSSGTGAYNEQFF. The CDR3 coding sequence is TGTGCCAGCAGCTCCGGGACAGGGGCCTACAATGAGCAGTTCTTC.

This clone came up a few times. CDR3 coding DNA: TGTGCCAGCAGCCAAGATGGGCTAGACAGGGGTCAAATGAAGTACTTC. The encoded protein is CASSQDGLDRGQMKYF. V gene TRBV3-1 (or the pseudogene TRBV3-2) combines with J gene TRBJ2-7, with 8 bases matching TRBD1. V lost 0 bases to trimming and J lost 11 bases; unmatched junction nucleotides: 15. Germline lookup yields CDR1 LGHDT and CDR2 YNNKEL (reference sequence). The CDR3 is 16 amino acids.

The chain links TRBV5-4 to TRBJ2-5, with a weak D call TRBD1 (6 bases). CDR1 and CDR2 (germline): SGHNT, YYREEE (reference sequence). CDR3 size: 16 residues. Trimming took 1 base from V and 5 from J, leaving 18 bases between them. Written as DNA, the CDR3 is TGTGCCAGCAGCTTGAAGGGTTGGGGGCGGCGGGAGACCCAGTACTTC. As protein: CASSLKGWGRRETQYF.

This clone was observed a handful of times. This sequence joins TRBV5-1 and TRBJ2-1; 8 positions match TRBD2. The CDR3 runs 15 residues. V was clipped by 2 bases and J by 0 bases; unmatched bases: 1. The germline V gene encodes CDR1 SGHRS and CDR2 YFSETQ. The CDR3: CASSFGGASYNEQFF. CDR3 bases: TGCGCCAGCAGCTTCGGGGGGGCCTCCTACAATGAGCAGTTCTTC.

This chain links TRBV6-2 or TRBV6-3 with TRBJ2-7, with 8 bases identical to TRBD1. J was trimmed by 2 bases and V by 5 bases; bases with no gene match: 2. The CDR3 loop spans 13 amino acids. Germline V gene lookup returns CDR1 MNHEY and CDR2 SVGEGT. CDR3 loop: CASSQDRAYEQYF. The CDR3 DNA sequence: TGTGCCAGCAGTCAGGACAGGGCCTACGAGCAGTACTTC.

V and J are TRBV6-5 and TRBJ2-2; D gene ambiguous. Germline loops: CDR1 MNHEY, CDR2 SVGAGI. Between the trimmed V and J ends, which lost 6 bases and 6 bases, there was a span of 11 bases. The CDR3 has 13 amino acids. The CDR3 reads CASSRMLAGELFF. The CDR3 DNA follows: TGTGCCAGCAGCCGCATGTTAGCCGGGGAGCTGTTTTTT.

Here the CDR3 reads CASSVPSNEQFF. The CDR3 coding sequence is TGTGCCAGCAGCGTTCCGAGCAATGAGCAGTTCTTC. The chain links TRBV9 to TRBJ2-1; D not certain. Germline V CDR1 and CDR2: SGDLS, YYNGEE. There are 12 residues in the CDR3. V gave up 2 bases and J gave up 6 bases, with 6 bases separating them.